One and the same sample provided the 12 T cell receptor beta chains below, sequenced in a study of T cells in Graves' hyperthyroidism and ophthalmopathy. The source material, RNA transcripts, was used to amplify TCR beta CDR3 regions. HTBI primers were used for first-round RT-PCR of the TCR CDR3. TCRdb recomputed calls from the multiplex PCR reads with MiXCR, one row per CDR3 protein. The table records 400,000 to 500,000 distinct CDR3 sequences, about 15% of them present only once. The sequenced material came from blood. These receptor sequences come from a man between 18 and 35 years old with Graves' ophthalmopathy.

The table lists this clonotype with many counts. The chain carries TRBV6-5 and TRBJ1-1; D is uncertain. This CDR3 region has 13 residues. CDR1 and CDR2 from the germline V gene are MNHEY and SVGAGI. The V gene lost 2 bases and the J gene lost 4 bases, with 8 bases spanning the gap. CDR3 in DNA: TGTGCCAGCAGTTACGCAATGGGCACTGAAGCTTTCTTT. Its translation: CASSYAMGTEAFF.

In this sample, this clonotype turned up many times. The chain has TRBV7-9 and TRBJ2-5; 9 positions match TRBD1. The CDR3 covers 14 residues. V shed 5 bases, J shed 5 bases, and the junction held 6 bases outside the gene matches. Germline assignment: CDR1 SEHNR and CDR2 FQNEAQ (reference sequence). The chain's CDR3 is CASSDGTGTETQYF. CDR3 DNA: TGTGCCAGCAGCGACGGGACAGGGACCGAGACCCAGTACTTC.

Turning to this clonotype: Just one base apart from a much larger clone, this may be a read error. The CDR3 here is CASSLTRTNEELFF. CDR3 coding DNA: TGTGCCAGCAGCTTAACCAGAACTAATGAAGAACTGTTTTTT. The chain is built from TRBV7-3 and TRBJ1-4; no definite D call. Per the germline V gene, CDR1 is SGHTA and CDR2 is FQGTGA. This CDR3 spans 14 amino acids. Full variable domain (missing parts from reference TRBV7-3 and TRBJ1-4): GAGVSQTPSNKVTEKGKYVELRCDPISGHTALYWYRQSLGQGPEFLIYFQGTGAADDSGLPNDRFFAVRPEGSVSTLKIQRTERGDSAVYLCASSLTRTNEELFFGSGTQLSVL.

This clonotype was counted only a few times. CDR3 bases: TGTGCCAGCTCACCAAGACTAGCGGATCAAGAGACCCAGTACTTC. Its translation: CASSPRLADQETQYF. The chain is built from TRBV18 and TRBJ2-5, with TRBD2 matching over 9 bases. The V segment lost 2 bases and the J segment 2 bases; nucleotides outside the gene matches: 3. Germline CDR1 and CDR2: KGHSH and LQKENI. The CDR3 covers 15 residues.

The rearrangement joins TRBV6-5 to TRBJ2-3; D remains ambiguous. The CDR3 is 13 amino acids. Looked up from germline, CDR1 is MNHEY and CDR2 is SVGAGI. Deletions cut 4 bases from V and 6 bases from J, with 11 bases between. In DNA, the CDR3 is TGTGCCAGCAGTTCCGCTACCGGCGATACGCAGTATTTT. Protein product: CASSSATGDTQYF.

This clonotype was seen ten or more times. CDR3 nucleotides: TGTGCCAGCAGCTTGAATCCGGGACTAGCGTCCGGGGAGCAGTTCTTC. Protein product: CASSLNPGLASGEQFF. This chain links TRBV7-3 with TRBJ2-1; 10 bases are shared with TRBD2. Germline lookup yields CDR1 SGHTA and CDR2 FQGTGA. This CDR3 is 16 amino acids long. V lost 3 bases to trimming and J lost 10 bases; unmatched junction nucleotides: 12.

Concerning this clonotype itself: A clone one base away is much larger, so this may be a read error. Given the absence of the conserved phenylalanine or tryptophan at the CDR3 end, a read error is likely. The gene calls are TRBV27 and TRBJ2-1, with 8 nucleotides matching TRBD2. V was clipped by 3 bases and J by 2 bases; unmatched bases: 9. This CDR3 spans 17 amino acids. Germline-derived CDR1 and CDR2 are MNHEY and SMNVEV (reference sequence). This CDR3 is CASSFPPAGGTYNEQFS. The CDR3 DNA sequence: TGTGCCAGCAGTTTCCCCCCGGCGGGGGGTACCTACAATGAGCAGTTCTCC.

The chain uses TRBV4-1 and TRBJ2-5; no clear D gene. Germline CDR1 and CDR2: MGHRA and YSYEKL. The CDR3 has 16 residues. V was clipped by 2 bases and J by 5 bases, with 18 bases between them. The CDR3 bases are TGCGCCAGCAGCCAACCGATAAACCTAGAGAGTGAGACCCAGTACTTC. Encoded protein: CASSQPINLESETQYF.

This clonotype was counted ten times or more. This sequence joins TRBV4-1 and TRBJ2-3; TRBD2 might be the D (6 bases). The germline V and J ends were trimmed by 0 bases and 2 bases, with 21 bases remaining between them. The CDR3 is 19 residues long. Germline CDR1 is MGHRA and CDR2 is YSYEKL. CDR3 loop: CASSQEPRVGGIITDTQYF. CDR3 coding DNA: TGCGCCAGCAGCCAAGAACCCAGGGTAGGCGGGATAATCACAGATACGCAGTATTTT.

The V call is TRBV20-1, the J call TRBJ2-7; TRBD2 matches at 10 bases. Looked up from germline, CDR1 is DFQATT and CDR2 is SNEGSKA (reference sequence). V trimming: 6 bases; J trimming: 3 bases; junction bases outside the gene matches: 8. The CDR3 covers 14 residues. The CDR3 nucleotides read TGCAGTGCAAGTAGCGGGAGGTCGCGCTACGAGCAGTACTTC. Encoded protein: CSASSGRSRYEQYF.

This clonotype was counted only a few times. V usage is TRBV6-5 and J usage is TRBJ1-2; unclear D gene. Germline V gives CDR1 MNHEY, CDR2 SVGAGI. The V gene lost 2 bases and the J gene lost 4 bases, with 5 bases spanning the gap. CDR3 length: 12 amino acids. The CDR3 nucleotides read TGTGCCAGCAGTTACGGATTCTATGGCTACACCTTC. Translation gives CASSYGFYGYTF.

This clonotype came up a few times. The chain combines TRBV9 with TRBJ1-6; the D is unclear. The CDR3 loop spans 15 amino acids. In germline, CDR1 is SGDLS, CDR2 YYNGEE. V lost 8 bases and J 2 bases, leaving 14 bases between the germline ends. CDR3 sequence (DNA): TGTGCCAGAGCCAGAGAGGTGACCTATAATTCACCCCTCCACTTT. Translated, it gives CARAREVTYNSPLHF. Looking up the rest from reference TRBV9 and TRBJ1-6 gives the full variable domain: DSGVTQTPKHLITATGQRVTLRCSPRSGDLSVYWYQQSLDQGLQFLIQYYNGEERAKGNILERFSAQQFPDLHSELNLSSLELGDSALYFCARAREVTYNSPLHFGNGTRLTVT.